The TCR beta chain under discussion was sequenced for a study of T cell repertoires in cytomegalovirus infection. For the study at large: CMV epitopes used comprised recently identified HLA-C-restricted ones and well-studied HLA-B-restricted ones.

Study-level results: Summed frequency of public TCR beta families distinguished CMV carriers with the relevant HLA. Dominating the ex vivo response were TCR beta clonotypes that were CMV-specific and HLA-C-restricted.

As regards this clonotype: What it recognizes is unknown.

TCRdb re-called the reads through MiXCR, storing one row per CDR3 protein. The repertoire holds about 920,000 distinct CDR3 sequences, with roughly a third as singletons. Between the trimmed V and J ends, which lost 0 bases and 3 bases, there was a span of 14 bases. The germline gives CDR1 MNHEY, CDR2 SMNVEV (reference sequence). This CDR3 contains 16 residues. Sequencing was performed on cultured CD8+ T cells from PBMCs, taken from culture after CMV antigen stimulation. This chain uses TRBV27 with TRBJ1-1; no definite D call. This receptor was taken from a human donor in good health (CMV status not recorded). Some clones in this sample may be carry-over from other donors' samples. The CDR3 spells CASSLSGSWTDTEAFF. The CDR3 nucleotides read TGTGCCAGCAGTTTATCGGGTTCATGGACGGACACTGAAGCTTTCTTT.